The present TCR beta chain was sequenced within a study of graft-versus-host responses after intestinal transplantation. Study summary: Transplants were multivisceral, liver-intestinal, or isolated intestinal. The whole recipient group had anti-thymocyte globulin induction followed by tacrolimus and steroids for around 3 years.

Study results and limitations: The presence of high graft-versus-host to host-versus-graft clonal ratios in allografts characterized patients with graft-donor T cell macrochimerism.

The CDR3 spans 17 residues. Trimming stripped 2 bases from V and 2 bases from J, with 18 bases between. Germline CDR1 and CDR2: SGHRS and YFSETQ. Measured with immunoSEQ multiplex PCR; TCRdb has only the in-frame clones, and not every one. The sample yields 99,000 or so clones, about 82% seen once. Note on this clone: Its antigen is undetermined.

The sample was PBMCs, taken 255 days after intestinal transplant. The clonotype comes from a human patient who received an intestinal transplant, so some T cells may come from the graft donor. This rearrangement joins TRBV5-1 to TRBJ2-3, with D possibly being TRBD2 (5 bases). CDR3 amino acids: CASSFGAGLANTDTQYF. The CDR3 nucleotides read TGCGCCAGCAGCTTTGGAGCTGGGCTAGCAAACACAGATACGCAGTATTTT.